The 27 T cell receptor beta chains given below trace back to one sample, sequenced in a study of blood T cell repertoires in COVID-19. The assay was immunoSEQ multiplex PCR, and TCRdb's table has in-frame clones only and misses some. The data contain about 61,000 clones, approximately 86% of them singletons. The sequenced material came from peripheral blood. These receptor sequences come from a human donor in a cohort sampled during active COVID-19.

The chain has TRBV5-1 and TRBJ2-7; tentatively, D is TRBD1 (6 bases). V lost 4 bases, J lost 6 bases, and 11 bases lay in between. Germline CDR1 is SGHRS and CDR2 is YFSETQ. The CDR3 loop spans 12 amino acids. CDR3 residues: CASSPTGSEQYF. The CDR3 nucleotides are TGCGCCAGCAGCCCTACAGGGTCCGAGCAGTACTTC.

V usage is TRBV2 and J usage is TRBJ1-1, with D hard to call. Germline V gene lookup returns CDR1 SNHLY and CDR2 FYNNEI. The length of the CDR3 is 15 residues. The V gene lost 2 bases and the J gene lost 0 bases, with 10 bases spanning the gap. This CDR3 reads CASSETRTMNTEAFF. The CDR3 DNA is TGTGCCAGCAGTGAAACGCGTACCATGAACACTGAAGCTTTCTTT.

The gene calls are TRBV28 and TRBJ2-5, with 7 bases lining up with TRBD1. V lost 6 bases to trimming and J lost 4 bases; unmatched junction nucleotides: 2. The length of the CDR3 is 12 residues. The germline CDR1 and CDR2 sequences are MDHEN and SYDVKM. This CDR3 reads CASRTGRETQYF. CDR3 in DNA: TGTGCCAGCAGGACAGGGCGAGAGACCCAGTACTTC.

The V gene is TRBV24-1, the J gene TRBJ2-1, with 12 nucleotides matching TRBD2. Germline lookup yields CDR1 KGHDR and CDR2 SFDVKD. J was trimmed by 6 bases and V by 4 bases; bases with no gene match: 6. This CDR3 spans 16 amino acids. CDR3 sequence (DNA): TGTGCCACCAGTGACGTACTAGCGGGAGGAGGCAATGAGCAGTTCTTC. It specifies CATSDVLAGGGNEQFF.

The chain is built from TRBV4-1 and TRBJ1-1, with TRBD1 as a possible D gene (5 bases). Trimming removed 10 bases at V and 1 base at J, with 13 bases between. The CDR3 consists of 13 residues. Germline V gene data show CDR1 as MGHRA and CDR2 as YSYEKL. CDR3 residues: CATWGLGNTEAFF. The DNA of the CDR3 is TGCGCCACCTGGGGACTTGGGAACACTGAAGCTTTCTTT.

The V call is TRBV10-2, the J call TRBJ2-1; the match to TRBD2 covers 7 bases. Per the germline V gene, CDR1 is WSHSY and CDR2 is SAAADI. This CDR3 has 14 amino acids. Trimming took 7 bases from V and 6 from J; bases not matched to a gene: 9. The CDR3 sequence is CASKYGGRGNEQFF. The CDR3 nucleotides read TGCGCCAGCAAGTACGGCGGGAGAGGCAATGAGCAGTTCTTC.

The V gene is TRBV7-2, the J gene TRBJ1-2; 9 bases are a match to TRBD1. The germline gives CDR1 SGHTA, CDR2 FQGNSA. Germline trimming cut 8 bases from V and 5 bases from J; bases unmatched to any gene: 9. The CDR3 contains 14 residues. CDR3 sequence: CASRSGQGRYGYTF. In nucleotides, the CDR3 is TGTGCCAGCCGCTCGGGACAGGGCCGTTATGGCTACACCTTC.

The rearrangement joins TRBV27 to TRBJ2-3, with 8 bases fitting TRBD1. Germline CDR1 is MNHEY and CDR2 is SMNVEV (reference sequence). With 2 bases clipped from V and 1 base from J, the junction kept 2 bases outside the gene matches. CDR3 size: 15 residues. The CDR3 DNA sequence: TGTGCCAGCAGTTTAAACAGGGGGGGCACAGATACGCAGTATTTT. Translating it yields CASSLNRGGTDTQYF.

V usage is TRBV28 and J usage is TRBJ2-7; possibly TRBD1 for D (7 bases). Germline V CDR1 and CDR2: MDHEN, SYDVKM. Trimming shortened V by 3 bases and J by 2 bases, and 14 bases separated the two germline ends. This CDR3 has 15 residues. CDR3 residues: CASSFWAGGTYEQYF. As DNA, the CDR3 is TGTGCCAGCAGTTTTTGGGCAGGGGGGACCTACGAGCAGTACTTC.

The rearrangement uses TRBV19 and TRBJ1-5; 7 bases align to TRBD1. Per germline, CDR1 LNHDA and CDR2 SQIVND (reference sequence). The CDR3 covers 13 residues. With V trimmed by 10 bases and J by 5 bases, 8 bases remained unmatched. DNA for the CDR3: TGTGCCACGGAGGGACAGCCCCATCAGCCCCAGCATTTT. Translated: CATEGQPHQPQHF.

This rearrangement joins TRBV12-3 or TRBV12-4 to TRBJ1-4; a weak D match, TRBD1 (6 bases). CDR3 size: 13 residues. Trimming removed 3 bases at V and 8 bases at J, with 10 bases between. The DNA of the CDR3 is TGTGCCAGCAGTTTTTCGGGGGGCGAAAAACTGTTTTTT. Protein sequence: CASSFSGGEKLFF.

The rearrangement uses TRBV27 and TRBJ1-2; 9 nucleotides match TRBD1. V lost 1 base and J lost 10; bases outside the gene matches: 7. The CDR3 is 14 residues long. Germline V gene data show CDR1 as MNHEY and CDR2 as SMNVEV (reference sequence). CDR3 sequence: CASSLYGTGKLYTF. The CDR3 nucleotides read TGTGCCAGCAGTTTATACGGGACAGGGAAACTCTACACCTTC.

The genes are TRBV5-5 and TRBJ2-7, with a weak D call TRBD1 (6 bases). Trimming shortened V by 0 bases and J by 0 bases, and 10 bases separated the two germline ends. There are 15 residues in the CDR3. Germline V lookup: CDR1 SGHKS, CDR2 YYEKEE (reference sequence). In DNA form, the CDR3 reads TGTGCCAGCAGCTTGGAGGACAGCCTCTCCTACGAGCAGTACTTC. Protein sequence: CASSLEDSLSYEQYF.

The chain combines TRBV27 with TRBJ2-7, with a tentative D call TRBD2 (6 bases). The CDR3 loop spans 13 amino acids. V was trimmed by 6 bases and J by 1 base, leaving 10 bases between them. CDR1 is MNHEY, CDR2 SMNVEV, per germline (reference sequence). The CDR3 DNA reads as TGTGCCAGCAGACTTCGGGAGTCCTACGAGCAGTACTTC. It translates to CASRLRESYEQYF.

The V gene is TRBV6-5, the J gene TRBJ2-5; 7 nucleotides line up with TRBD2. The germline V gene has CDR1 MNHEY and CDR2 SVGAGI. This CDR3 has 14 residues. Germline trimming cut 5 bases from V and 1 base from J; bases unmatched to any gene: 4. Here the CDR3 DNA reads TGTGCCAGCAGTCCGGGACTAAGCCAAGAGACCCAGTACTTC. Amino acid sequence: CASSPGLSQETQYF.

A few counts support this clone. The CDR3 bases are TGCGCCAGCAGGACTAGCGGGAGTGCCACCGGGGAGCTGTTTTTT. This sequence encodes CASRTSGSATGELFF. The genes are TRBV10-2 and TRBJ2-2; 12 bases are shared with TRBD2. CDR1 is WSHSY, CDR2 SAAADI, per germline. V gave up 6 bases and J gave up 4 bases; unmatched junction bases: 3. CDR3 length equals 15 residues.

The chain links TRBV7-9 to TRBJ1-1; D gene unclear. Germline CDR1 and CDR2: SEHNR and FQNEAQ (reference sequence). CDR3 length: 13 amino acids. Deletions cut 0 bases from V and 1 base from J, with 3 bases between. CDR3 loop: CASSLAANTEAFF. The CDR3 DNA reads as TGTGCCAGCAGCTTAGCAGCGAACACTGAAGCTTTCTTT. The full variable domain, with the rest looked up from reference TRBV7-9 and TRBJ1-1, is DTGVSQNPRHKITKRGQNVTFRCDPISEHNRLYWYRQTLGQGPEFLTYFQNEAQLEKSRLLSDRFSAERPKGSFSTLEIQRTEQGDSAMYLCASSLAANTEAFFGQGTRLTVV.

The V call is TRBV18, the J call TRBJ2-7; 12 bases are shared with TRBD2. Per germline, CDR1 KGHSH and CDR2 LQKENI. There are 17 residues in the CDR3. J was trimmed by 0 bases and V by 3 bases; bases with no gene match: 6. CDR3 protein: CASSPWTSGASSYEQYF. The CDR3 DNA reads TGTGCCAGCTCACCCTGGACTAGCGGGGCAAGCTCCTACGAGCAGTACTTC.

The V call is TRBV5-1, the J call TRBJ2-1, with 7 bases fitting TRBD1. The V gene end was trimmed by 0 bases and the J gene end by 3 bases; junction bases not matched to a gene: 9. There are 17 residues in the CDR3. The V gene's germline CDR1 is SGHRS and CDR2 YFSETQ. CDR3 coding DNA: TGCGCCAGCAGCTTGGAGGGCAGACAGGGCCGCTACAATGAGCAGTTCTTC. It specifies CASSLEGRQGRYNEQFF.

In its sample, this clone was seen once. This chain links TRBV21-1 with TRBJ2-1; the tabulated D call, TRBD2, remains unverified against the DNA. TRBV21-1 is deemed a pseudogene. The CDR3 sequence is 15 residues long. CDR3: CASGGPGFTYNEQFF. The CDR3 region has the DNA TGTGCCAGCGGAGGACCGGGTTTTACCTACAATGAGCAGTTCTTC.

The V gene is TRBV7-2, the J gene TRBJ2-5; possibly TRBD1 for D (5 bases). The CDR3 loop spans 13 amino acids. Germline V gene sequence: CDR1 SGHTA, CDR2 FQGNSA. V was trimmed by 6 bases and J by 5 bases, leaving 13 bases between them. The CDR3 DNA reads TGTGCCAGCAGGCTTGCAGGGCGGGAGACCCAGTACTTC. Amino acids: CASRLAGRETQYF.

The rearrangement joins TRBV5-1 to TRBJ2-5; 7 bases are a match to TRBD1. The germline V gene has CDR1 SGHRS and CDR2 YFSETQ. Losses at the gene ends were 3 bases for V and 5 bases for J; bases not matched to a gene: 7. CDR3 length: 14 amino acids. The CDR3 loop is CASSSTGLGETQYF. The CDR3 nucleotides are TGCGCCAGCAGCTCGACAGGGCTCGGGGAGACCCAGTACTTC.

This chain uses TRBV7-9 with TRBJ2-5; D is unclear. V was trimmed by 0 bases and J by 5 bases, leaving 7 bases between them. The germline V gene encodes CDR1 SEHNR and CDR2 FQNEAQ (reference sequence). The CDR3 contains 13 residues. CDR3 nucleotides: TGTGCCAGCAGCTTAGCTGGTCGGGAGACCCAGTACTTC. Translation gives CASSLAGRETQYF.

This chain connects TRBV18 to TRBJ2-7; 8 bases agree with TRBD2. Trimming at V came to 0 bases and at J to 5 bases, leaving 6 bases not matched to a gene. The germline gives CDR1 KGHSH, CDR2 LQKENI. The CDR3 has 15 amino acids. In DNA form, the CDR3 reads TGTGCCAGCTCACCACCGAGGACTAGCCGGGACGAGCAGTACTTC. Translating it yields CASSPPRTSRDEQYF.

Here the CDR3 reads CASSHIAGQGNTGELFF. The CDR3 DNA sequence: TGTGCCAGCAGCCACATAGCGGGACAGGGAAATACCGGGGAGCTGTTTTTT. This chain links TRBV13 with TRBJ2-2; TRBD1 might be the D (9 bases). The ends were cut back, 5 bases at V and 5 bases at J, with 21 bases in the middle. Germline CDR1 reads PRHDT; CDR2 reads FYEKMQ (reference sequence). There are 17 residues in the CDR3.

The V gene is TRBV10-1, the J gene TRBJ2-1; D gene uncertain. Trimming stripped 4 bases from V and 6 bases from J, with 7 bases between. The CDR3 totals 12 residues. The germline CDR1 and CDR2 sequences are WNHNN and SYGVQD (reference sequence). CDR3 DNA: TGCGCCAGCAGTGGCAGAGGCAATGAGCAGTTCTTC. Amino acid sequence: CASSGRGNEQFF.

DNA of the CDR3: TGTGCCAGCATGGGGCGGAAAGGCACAGATACGCAGTATTTT. Protein product: CASMGRKGTDTQYF. This sequence joins TRBV27 and TRBJ2-3, with D possibly TRBD1 on 5 matching bases. The germline gives CDR1 MNHEY, CDR2 SMNVEV (reference sequence). V lost 7 bases to trimming and J lost 1 base, with 12 bases between them. This CDR3 spans 14 amino acids.